The T cell receptor (beta chain) described here comes from a study of T cell responses to AZD1222 COVID-19 vaccine. The method was immunoSEQ multiplex PCR; TCRdb's version includes in-frame clones alone and lacks a portion of them. The sample has roughly 120,000 clones; roughly 90% are singletons. Study-wide results and caveats: CD4 TCRs associated with vaccination spanned spike, dominating at 160-218 and 743-854. Repertoires were obtained only post-peak T cell response.

V gave up 6 bases and J gave up 11 bases; unmatched junction bases: 8. Germline assignment: CDR1 MNHEY and CDR2 SMNVEV (reference sequence). The CDR3 has 12 amino acids. To note about this clone: The antigen is undetermined.

J is TRBJ1-2 and V is TRBV27; 8 bases fit TRBD1. The source of this sequence is an adult in good health. Sequencing was performed on peripheral blood, taken on day 0 of AZD1222 vaccination. In DNA, the CDR3 is TGTGCCAGCAGCCCTCAGGGACAGGAATACACCTTC. Encoded protein: CASSPQGQEYTF.